This T cell receptor (beta chain) came from a study of shared T cell receptors in the human thymus. Sequencing was performed with immunoSEQ multiplex PCR; in TCRdb, only in-frame clones are kept and a portion is missing. The sample records 600,000 or so clones, approximately 87% being singletons. These same records also appear under a second study, on human thymus T cells.

The sample consisted of thymocytes. This TCR was recovered from a boy under two years old with a congenital heart defect.

CDR3: CASSETAGKSQPQHF. The CDR3 nucleotides are TGTGCCAGCAGTGAAACGGCGGGAAAAAGTCAGCCCCAGCATTTT. V is TRBV6-1 and J is TRBJ1-5, with unresolved D. The germline V and J ends were trimmed by 2 bases and 6 bases, with 14 bases remaining between them. The CDR3 sequence is 15 residues long. The germline V gene has CDR1 MNHNS and CDR2 SASEGT.